Sequencing of this T cell receptor (beta chain) was carried out in a study of T cells in Graves' hyperthyroidism and ophthalmopathy. This clonotype turned up a few times. Trimming took 4 bases from V and 3 from J; bases not matched to a gene: 9. The CDR3 runs to 15 residues. Germline-derived CDR1 and CDR2 are SGHRS and YFSETQ. RNA transcripts gave rise to amplified TCR beta CDR3 regions. The study used the HTBI primer set for a first-round RT-PCR of the TCR CDR3. TCRdb re-called the multiplex PCR reads through MiXCR, storing one row per CDR3 protein. The sample has approximately 410,000 distinct CDR3 sequences, roughly an eighth seen once. Graves' hyperthyroidism qualified as stable when ophthalmopathy did not progress within 18 months.

The source of this sequence is a woman under 30 with Graves' hyperthyroidism. Sequencing was carried out using blood. The chain recombines TRBV5-1 with TRBJ2-7; TRBD2 matches at 8 bases. The CDR3 sequence: CASSPGLALDYEQYF. The CDR3 DNA reads TGCGCCAGCAGCCCAGGACTAGCCCTAGACTACGAGCAGTACTTC.